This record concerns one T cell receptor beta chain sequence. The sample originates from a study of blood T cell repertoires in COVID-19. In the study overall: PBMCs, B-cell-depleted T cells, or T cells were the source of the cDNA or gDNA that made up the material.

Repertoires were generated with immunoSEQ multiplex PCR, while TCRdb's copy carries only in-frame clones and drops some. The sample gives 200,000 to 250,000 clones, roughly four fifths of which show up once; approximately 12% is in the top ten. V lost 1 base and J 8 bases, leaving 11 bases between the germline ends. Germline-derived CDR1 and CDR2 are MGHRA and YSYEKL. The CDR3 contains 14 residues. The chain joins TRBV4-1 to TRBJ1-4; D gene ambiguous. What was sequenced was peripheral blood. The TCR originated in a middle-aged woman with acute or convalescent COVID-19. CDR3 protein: CASSQGVPREKLFF. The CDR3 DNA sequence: TGCGCCAGCAGCCAAGGGGTCCCGAGGGAAAAACTGTTTTTT.